The next 7 T cell receptor beta chains were all read from a single sample in a study of blood T cell repertoires in COVID-19. TCRdb's table, derived via immunoSEQ multiplex PCR, lists solely in-frame clones and lacks some. The repertoire holds 300,000 to 400,000 clones, with around 86% as singletons. The sample consisted of peripheral blood. Source of these receptors: a middle-aged man with active or convalescent COVID-19.

The J gene is TRBJ2-4, the V gene TRBV2, with 8 bases identical to TRBD2. Germline loops: CDR1 SNHLY, CDR2 FYNNEI. The CDR3 is 14 residues long. Trimming took 5 bases from V and 7 from J; bases not matched to a gene: 7. The CDR3 here is CASSKRGPGNIQYF. In DNA form, the CDR3 reads TGTGCCAGCAGTAAGCGGGGGCCGGGTAACATTCAGTACTTC.

The genes are TRBV7-2 and TRBJ1-1; 7 nucleotides line up with TRBD1. J was trimmed by 4 bases and V by 1 base; bases with no gene match: 6. The V gene's germline CDR1 is SGHTA and CDR2 FQGNSA. This CDR3 has 15 residues. The CDR3 DNA follows: TGTGCCAGCAGCTTAGTTACAGGGGCGATCACTGAAGCTTTCTTT. Translating it yields CASSLVTGAITEAFF. The variable domain in full, with the rest retrieved from reference TRBV7-2 and TRBJ1-1, is GAGVSQSPSNKVTEKGKDVELRCDPISGHTALYWYRQSLGQGLEFLIYFQGNSAPDKSGLPSDRFSAERTGGSVSTLTIQRTQQEDSAVYLCASSLVTGAITEAFFGQGTRLTVV.

The CDR3, as DNA: TGTGCCACCAGTGAGAGCGCCGAGAGGGAAAAACTGTTTTTT. Residues: CATSESAEREKLFF. V gene TRBV24-1 combines with J gene TRBJ1-4, with D unclear. The germline V and J ends were trimmed by 4 bases and 8 bases, with 13 bases remaining between them. Germline lookup yields CDR1 KGHDR and CDR2 SFDVKD. CDR3 length: 14 residues.

The chain joins TRBV3-1 (or the pseudogene TRBV3-2) to TRBJ1-2; TRBD1 is a possible D gene (5 bases). Per germline, CDR1 LGHDT and CDR2 YNNKEL (reference sequence). V was trimmed by 1 base and J by 3 bases, leaving 9 bases between them. The CDR3 consists of 14 residues. CDR3 DNA sequence: TGTGCCAGCAGCCAAGGGACACTTCACTATGGCTACACCTTC. The encoded protein is CASSQGTLHYGYTF.

The rearrangement uses TRBV5-8 and TRBJ2-4, with 7 bases lining up with TRBD1. Germline lookup yields CDR1 SGHTS and CDR2 YDEGEE. The CDR3 has 16 amino acids. The V gene end was trimmed by 1 base and the J gene end by 6 bases; junction bases not matched to a gene: 10. The CDR3: CASSLKSENRGNIQYF. Written as DNA, the CDR3 is TGTGCCAGCAGCTTGAAGTCAGAAAACAGGGGAAACATTCAGTACTTC.

The chain joins TRBV5-1 to TRBJ2-5; D is undetermined. CDR1 and CDR2 (germline): SGHRS, YFSETQ. The CDR3 length is 12 residues. The V and J ends lost 3 bases and 7 bases respectively, with 10 bases between them. The CDR3 sequence is CASSSPGGTQYF. The CDR3 DNA follows: TGCGCCAGCAGCTCCCCTGGCGGGACCCAGTACTTC.

The chain couples TRBV5-1 to TRBJ1-3; 7 bases are a match to TRBD1. From germline, CDR1 is SGHRS and CDR2 YFSETQ. J was trimmed by 4 bases and V by 4 bases; bases with no gene match: 5. The CDR3 covers 14 residues. The CDR3 DNA follows: TGCGCCAGCAGCCCCGGGACAGTCGGAAACACCATATATTTT. Protein sequence: CASSPGTVGNTIYF.